Following are 27 T cell receptor beta chains from one sample sequenced in a study of patients and donors after allogeneic stem cell transplantation. MiXCR, applied by TCRdb to the RT-PCR reads, yields one record per CDR3 protein. The sample consists of about 30,000 distinct CDR3 sequences, more than 8% of them appearing once. The specimen sequenced was blood, either unsorted or a sorted T cell fraction (not recorded which). These receptors were collected from a human donor who was either an allogeneic HSCT recipient or a stem cell or donor lymphocyte infusion donor (not recorded which). It is not recorded whose cells these are; they may come from a transplant donor.

This clonotype has at least ten counts. The V call is TRBV5-6, the J call TRBJ1-4; D may be TRBD1 (5 bases). The CDR3 is 15 residues long. V was clipped by 4 bases and J by 8 bases, with 18 bases between them. Germline V gives CDR1 SGHDT, CDR2 YYEEEE. The CDR3 region is CASSLGVGAREKLFF. The CDR3, as DNA: TGTGCCAGCAGCCTGGGGGTCGGGGCAAGGGAAAAACTGTTTTTT.

This clonotype was observed a handful of times. The rearrangement joins TRBV5-1 to TRBJ2-5; 9 bases are a match to TRBD1. V was pared by 6 bases and J by 5 bases, with 11 bases of the junction left unmatched. CDR3 length: 15 residues. CDR1 is SGHRS, CDR2 YFSETQ, per germline. The CDR3 coding sequence is TGCGCCAGCACCCCCCCGGGACAGGGATGGGAGACCCAGTACTTC. This gives the protein CASTPPGQGWETQYF.

The table lists this clonotype with a few counts. The chain links TRBV10-2 to TRBJ1-1, with TRBD1 as a possible D gene (6 bases). With 8 bases removed from V and 5 bases from J, the gap between germline ends came to 18 bases. Germline-derived CDR1 and CDR2 are WSHSY and SAAADI. This CDR3 is built from 14 residues. The CDR3 loop is CASSRGAGLTEAFF. The CDR3 DNA follows: TGCGCCAGCTCCCGGGGGGCAGGGCTTACTGAAGCTTTCTTT.

This clonotype appeared many times. This chain uses TRBV28 with TRBJ1-5, with TRBD1 identical over 7 bases. This CDR3 contains 14 residues. The germline V gene encodes CDR1 MDHEN and CDR2 SYDVKM. V was pared by 8 bases and J by 2 bases, with 6 bases of the junction left unmatched. In DNA form, the CDR3 reads TGTGCCAGCGTAGGCCAGGGGGGCAATCAGCCCCAGCATTTT. The encoded protein is CASVGQGGNQPQHF.

This clonotype came up a few times. The rearrangement links TRBV6-5 to TRBJ2-5; 8 bases fit TRBD2. After removal of 0 bases from V and 2 bases from J, the junction contained 8 bases not matched to a gene. The CDR3 is made up of 17 amino acids. Germline V gene sequence: CDR1 MNHEY, CDR2 SVGAGI. Written as DNA, the CDR3 is TGTGCCAGCAGTTACTCCACCGGGACTAGGGGGCAAGAGACCCAGTACTTC. This translates into CASSYSTGTRGQETQYF.

This clonotype was detected ten times or more. The chain links TRBV2 to TRBJ2-1; tentatively, D is TRBD1 (6 bases). Germline CDR1 is SNHLY and CDR2 is FYNNEI. This CDR3 contains 12 residues. Trimming took 6 bases from V and 5 from J, leaving 8 bases between them. CDR3 in DNA: TGTGCCAGCAGCGGGGACAACAATGAGCAGTTCTTC. Its protein is CASSGDNNEQFF.

This clonotype was picked up many times. V is TRBV7-9 and J is TRBJ2-2, with D uncertain. With 1 base removed from V and 3 bases from J, the gap between germline ends came to 0 bases. This CDR3 has 12 residues. Germline assignment: CDR1 SEHNR and CDR2 FQNEAQ (reference sequence). CDR3 residues: CASSLDTGELFF. The CDR3 region has the DNA TGTGCCAGCAGCTTAGACACCGGGGAGCTGTTTTTT.

This clonotype has more than one count but fewer than ten. The gene calls are TRBV9 and TRBJ1-1; weak D call: TRBD1 (5 bases). The V gene's germline CDR1 is SGDLS and CDR2 YYNGEE. CDR3 length equals 13 residues. Between the trimmed V and J ends, which lost 1 base and 1 base, there was a span of 5 bases. DNA for the CDR3: TGTGCCAGCAGCGTACAGGGGAACACTGAAGCTTTCTTT. The encoded protein is CASSVQGNTEAFF.

The chain has TRBV25-1 and TRBJ2-3, with D possibly TRBD2 on 6 matching bases. The ends were cut back, 8 bases at V and 1 base at J, with 16 bases in the middle. Germline V gene lookup returns CDR1 MGHDK and CDR2 SYGVNS. This CDR3 has 15 residues. CDR3 residues: CASQRGGVRTDTQYF. CDR3 coding DNA: TGTGCCAGCCAAAGGGGCGGGGTCCGCACAGATACGCAGTATTTT.

This clonotype has ten or more counts. The rearrangement links TRBV10-3 to TRBJ2-5; D may match TRBD1 or TRBD2 (5 bases each). V lost 0 bases, J lost 4 bases, and 12 bases lay in between. CDR1 is ENHRY, CDR2 SYGVKD, per germline. This CDR3 has 15 residues. The CDR3 sequence is CAISESEGLGETQYF. In DNA, the CDR3 is TGTGCCATCAGTGAGTCTGAGGGGCTTGGAGAGACCCAGTACTTC.

This clonotype was observed many times. The chain employs TRBV20-1 and TRBJ2-5; TRBD2 aligns across 14 bases. There are 16 residues in the CDR3. The J segment lost 5 bases and the V segment lost 5 bases, leaving 10 bases of the junction unmatched. CDR1 DFQATT and CDR2 SNEGSKA come from the germline V gene (reference sequence). CDR3 sequence: CSAGTGTSGRRETQYF. As DNA, the CDR3 is TGCAGTGCTGGAACCGGGACTAGCGGGAGAAGGGAGACCCAGTACTTC.

This clonotype was seen a handful of times. The rearrangement uses TRBV7-9 and TRBJ1-1; D unclear. Germline V gene lookup returns CDR1 SEHNR and CDR2 FQNEAQ (reference sequence). The CDR3 spans 16 residues. V lost 5 bases, J lost 2 bases, and 18 bases lay in between. The CDR3 bases are TGTGCCAGCAGCCCTGAGGTGGGCACGACCAACACTGAAGCTTTCTTT. Protein: CASSPEVGTTNTEAFF.

This clonotype came up many times. The chain recombines TRBV7-9 with TRBJ2-7; no reliable D call. V was cut by 1 base and J by 3 bases, with 13 bases left in between. Germline V gene sequence: CDR1 SEHNR, CDR2 FQNEAQ (reference sequence). The CDR3 runs to 15 residues. The CDR3 coding sequence is TGTGCCAGCAGCTTAGGGTCAACAAAAAGCTACGAGCAGTACTTC. It translates to CASSLGSTKSYEQYF.

This clonotype has at least ten counts. The chain links TRBV7-2 to TRBJ2-1, with TRBD2 matching 7 bases. Per the germline V gene, CDR1 is SGHTA and CDR2 is FQGNSA. V trimming: 5 bases; J trimming: 7 bases; junction bases outside the gene matches: 11. The CDR3 spans 15 residues. The CDR3 reads CASSPRGGRWNEQFF. CDR3 nucleotide sequence: TGTGCCAGCAGCCCCCGAGGCGGGAGATGGAATGAGCAGTTCTTC.

V gene TRBV3-1 combines with J gene TRBJ1-2; possibly TRBD1 for D (6 bases). The germline CDR1 and CDR2 sequences are LGHDT and YNNKEL (reference sequence). Trimming removed 4 bases at V and 2 bases at J, with 14 bases between. This CDR3 region has 15 residues. The CDR3 loop reads CASSPRGATNYGYTF. In DNA, the CDR3 is TGTGCCAGCAGCCCAAGGGGGGCGACGAACTATGGCTACACCTTC. The full variable domain, rest sourced from reference TRBV3-1 and TRBJ1-2, is DTAVSQTPKYLVTQMGNDKSIKCEQNLGHDTMYWYKQDSKKFLKIMFSYNNKELIINETVPNRFSPKSPDKAHLNLHINSLELGDSAVYFCASSPRGATNYGYTFGSGTRLTVV.

The rearrangement uses TRBV21-1 and TRBJ2-3; the table gives TRBD2 as D, unverified against the DNA. TRBV21-1 is deemed a pseudogene. CDR3 length: 15 residues. The CDR3 region has the DNA TGTGCCACTCCGACTAGCGGGATCTCGCCAGATACGCAGTATTTT. It is translated as CATPTSGISPDTQYF.

The table lists this clonotype with a few counts. For the CDR3, the DNA is TGTGCCAGCAGTGATGGCGGGGCTAGCGGGAGTTTCCAGTTCTTC. Encoded protein: CASSDGGASGSFQFF. The chain combines TRBV25-1 with TRBJ2-1, with TRBD2 matching 10 bases. The CDR3 contains 15 residues. Trimming took 3 bases from V and 13 from J; bases not matched to a gene: 12. Germline CDR1 MGHDK, CDR2 SYGVNS.

The rearrangement links TRBV4-2 to TRBJ2-3, with D possibly TRBD2 on 6 matching bases. Germline loops: CDR1 LGHNA, CDR2 YNFKEQ. Deletions cut 4 bases from V and 2 bases from J, with 19 bases between. CDR3 length equals 17 residues. CDR3 residues: CASSPGLAGSVTDTQYF. The CDR3 nucleotides are TGTGCCAGCAGCCCGGGACTTGCGGGGAGTGTCACAGATACGCAGTATTTT.

This clonotype appeared many times. The chain is built from TRBV12-3 or TRBV12-4 and TRBJ1-1, with 8 bases matching TRBD1. Trimming cost V 1 base and J 5 bases; bases outside gene matches: 3. This CDR3 is built from 14 residues. The CDR3 DNA reads TGTGCCAGCAGTTTAGACAGGGGGGGAACTGAAGCTTTCTTT. As protein: CASSLDRGGTEAFF.

This sequence joins TRBV15 and TRBJ2-5; D not resolved. Germline V lookup: CDR1 LNHNV, CDR2 YYDKDF (reference sequence). This CDR3 is built from 12 residues. V was shortened by 5 bases and J by 1 base, with 5 bases between the two germline ends. The CDR3 sequence is CATSAFQETQYF. The CDR3 DNA sequence: TGTGCCACCAGCGCATTCCAAGAGACCCAGTACTTC.

The table lists this clonotype with many counts. The CDR3 is CASSVTTGVLGETQYF. The CDR3 DNA is TGTGCCAGCAGCGTAACGACAGGAGTTCTAGGGGAGACCCAGTACTTC. The gene calls are TRBV9 and TRBJ2-5; TRBD1 is a possible D gene (6 bases). The germline V and J ends were trimmed by 1 base and 5 bases, with 18 bases remaining between them. Germline V gene sequence: CDR1 SGDLS, CDR2 YYNGEE. This CDR3 spans 16 amino acids.

This clonotype was seen a handful of times. This chain connects TRBV28 to TRBJ1-2; D is unresolved. This CDR3 region has 14 residues. Germline CDR1 and CDR2: MDHEN and SYDVKM. V was cut by 4 bases and J by 8 bases, with 17 bases left in between. The CDR3 spells CASSYSRGLGGYTF. In nucleotides, the CDR3 is TGTGCCAGCAGTTATTCACGGGGTCTCGGGGGCTACACCTTC.

This clonotype was seen repeatedly, ten times or more. This chain joins TRBV5-1 and TRBJ2-3; a weak D match, TRBD1 (6 bases). This CDR3 spans 15 amino acids. V was cut by 0 bases and J by 0 bases, with 8 bases left in between. Germline CDR1 reads SGHRS; CDR2 reads YFSETQ. The CDR3 loop is CASSLGQGSTDTQYF. Written as DNA, the CDR3 is TGCGCCAGCAGCTTGGGTCAGGGGAGCACAGATACGCAGTATTTT.

This clonotype was seen many times. The J gene is TRBJ2-5, the V gene TRBV2, with 7 nucleotides matching TRBD2. The CDR3 runs to 14 residues. Germline CDR1 and CDR2: SNHLY and FYNNEI. V was pared by 5 bases and J by 3 bases, with 6 bases of the junction left unmatched. The CDR3 spells CASSPLSGKETQYF. Here the CDR3 DNA reads TGTGCCAGCAGTCCCCTGAGCGGGAAAGAGACCCAGTACTTC.

This clonotype was detected many times. The genes are TRBV7-8 and TRBJ1-6; weak D call: TRBD1 (5 bases). This CDR3 is 17 amino acids long. Germline assignment: CDR1 SGHVS and CDR2 FQNEAQ. V was pared by 5 bases and J by 5 bases, with 19 bases between. The CDR3 loop is CASSPRTPLVDNSPLHF. For the CDR3, the DNA is TGTGCCAGCAGCCCTCGGACACCCTTGGTTGATAATTCACCCCTCCACTTT.

This clonotype was seen a handful of times. V is TRBV9 and J is TRBJ2-1; unclear D gene. The V end was cut by 0 bases, the J end by 0 bases, with 16 bases between. From germline, CDR1 is SGDLS and CDR2 YYNGEE. This CDR3 has 18 residues. The CDR3: CASSVAGVGRVSYNEQFF. CDR3 coding DNA: TGTGCCAGCAGCGTAGCTGGCGTAGGCCGTGTCTCCTACAATGAGCAGTTCTTC.

Judged by abundance, this clonotype is large. This chain links TRBV7-9 with TRBJ1-1; tentative D call: TRBD1 (5 bases). Trimming pared 0 bases from V and 8 bases from J, leaving 13 bases between. Looked up from germline, CDR1 is SEHNR and CDR2 is FQNEAQ (reference sequence). The CDR3 has 14 residues. The CDR3 nucleotides read TGTGCCAGCAGCTTAGCGCTCAGGGTGGGCGAAGCTTTCTTT. It encodes CASSLALRVGEAFF.